The 5 T cell receptor beta chains below were found in one sample sequenced in a study of cytomegalovirus exposure and HLA in healthy donors. It was with 60 Vbeta and 13 Jbeta primers that the PCR ran. Method: immunoSEQ multiplex PCR; TCRdb's copy keeps in-frame clones and lacks some. The sample has roughly 120,000 clones; around 67% are singletons. The sample consisted of PBMCs. All receptors derive from a middle-aged woman in good health and CMV-seropositive.

The rearrangement uses TRBV9 and TRBJ2-2; 11 nucleotides align to TRBD2. Germline V CDR1 and CDR2: SGDLS, YYNGEE. The CDR3 has 17 amino acids. V shed 2 bases, J shed 1 base, and the junction held 4 bases outside the gene matches. The CDR3 sequence is CASSVSGRAGNTGELFF. Here the CDR3 DNA reads TGTGCCAGCAGCGTTAGCGGGAGGGCCGGGAACACCGGGGAGCTGTTTTTT.

The chain carries TRBV5-8 and TRBJ2-3, with D perhaps matching TRBD1 (6 bases). This CDR3 spans 17 amino acids. V was cut by 3 bases and J by 3 bases, with 20 bases left in between. Germline V gene sequence: CDR1 SGHTS, CDR2 YDEGEE. The CDR3 protein is CASSSMAGVLRTDTQYF. CDR3 sequence (DNA): TGTGCCAGCAGCTCTATGGCAGGGGTTTTGAGGACAGATACGCAGTATTTT.

The rearrangement links TRBV7-2 to TRBJ2-7; weak D call: TRBD1 (5 bases). Germline V gene lookup returns CDR1 SGHTA and CDR2 FQGNSA. The CDR3 runs to 14 residues. Deletions cut 5 bases from V and 4 bases from J, with 15 bases between. CDR3: CASSADQGPYEQYF. Written as DNA, the CDR3 is TGTGCCAGCAGCGCCGATCAGGGTCCGTACGAGCAGTACTTC.

The genes are TRBV9 and TRBJ1-1; TRBD1 might be the D (5 bases). The V end lost 4 bases, the J end lost 0 bases, and 19 bases lay between the germline ends. The CDR3 contains 17 residues. Germline assignment: CDR1 SGDLS and CDR2 YYNGEE. CDR3 in DNA: TGTGCCAGCAGCCCTATGGGTGGGGCAGGTATGAACACTGAAGCTTTCTTT. It encodes CASSPMGGAGMNTEAFF.

The V call is TRBV5-1, the J call TRBJ2-1; 11 bases align to TRBD2. V was pared by 4 bases and J by 7 bases, with 7 bases of the junction left unmatched. This CDR3 is 15 amino acids long. Germline-derived CDR1 and CDR2 are SGHRS and YFSETQ. CDR3 residues: CASSPRRLAGNEQFF. DNA for the CDR3: TGCGCCAGCAGCCCCCGTCGACTAGCGGGGAATGAGCAGTTCTTC.